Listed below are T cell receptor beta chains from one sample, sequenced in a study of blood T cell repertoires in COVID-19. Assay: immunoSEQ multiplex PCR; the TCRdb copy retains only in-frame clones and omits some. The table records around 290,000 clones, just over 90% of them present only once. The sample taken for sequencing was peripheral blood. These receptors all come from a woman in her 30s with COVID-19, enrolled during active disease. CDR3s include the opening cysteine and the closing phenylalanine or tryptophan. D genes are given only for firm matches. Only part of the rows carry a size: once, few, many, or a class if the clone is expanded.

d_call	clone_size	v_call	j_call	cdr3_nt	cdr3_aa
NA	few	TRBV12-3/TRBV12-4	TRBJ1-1	TGTGCCAGCAGTTACACACGGAACACTGAAGCTTTCTTT	CASSYTRNTEAFF
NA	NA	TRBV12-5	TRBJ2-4	TGTGCTAGTGGTACGGGGGGCGCGATGGGCATTCAGTACTTC	CASGTGGAMGIQYF
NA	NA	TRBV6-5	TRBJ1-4	TGTGCCAGCAGTCCAGGGGCAACTAATGAAAAACTGTTTTTT	CASSPGATNEKLFF
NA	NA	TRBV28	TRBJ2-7	TGTGCCAGCAGTTTATTGGGCGTTTACTACGAGCAGTACTTC	CASSLLGVYYEQYF
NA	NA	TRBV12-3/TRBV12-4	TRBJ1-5	TGTGCCAGCACCGATTCCGGGTATCAGCCCCAGCATTTT	CASTDSGYQPQHF
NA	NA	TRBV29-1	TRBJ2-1	TGCAGCGTTGTTCCGGCGGGACCCTCAAATGAGCAGTTCTTC	CSVVPAGPSNEQFF
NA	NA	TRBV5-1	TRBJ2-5	TGCGCCAGCAGCTTGTTGGGGAGCCAAGAGACCCAGTACTTC	CASSLLGSQETQYF
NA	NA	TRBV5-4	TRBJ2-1	TGTGCCAGCAGCCTCCTGGGACTTAACTACAATGAGCAGTTCTTC	CASSLLGLNYNEQFF
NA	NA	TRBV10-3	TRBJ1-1	TGTGCCATCAGTGAGTCGACAGGAGACACAGAAGCTTTCTTT	CAISESTGDTEAFF
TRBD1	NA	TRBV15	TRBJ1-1	TGTGCCACCAGCAGAGGTGGGACAGTACTGAACACTGAAGCTTTCTTT	CATSRGGTVLNTEAFF
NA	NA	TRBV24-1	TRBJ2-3	TGTGCCACCAGTTACGCAGGGACAGATACGCAGTATTTT	CATSYAGTDTQYF
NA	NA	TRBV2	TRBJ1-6	TGTGCCAGCCGGCGTGAGGGAGGGAATTCACCCCTCCACTTT	CASRREGGNSPLHF
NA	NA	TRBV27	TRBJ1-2	TGTGCCAGCAGAGTGGCAGGGTCTGCGTCACACACCTTC	CASRVAGSASHTF
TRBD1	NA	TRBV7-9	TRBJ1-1	TGTGCCAGCAGCCTCAATACAGGGGAAACTGAAGCTTTCTTT	CASSLNTGETEAFF
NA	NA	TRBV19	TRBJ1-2	TGTGCCAGTAGACCACGGACAGCATATAACTATGGCTACACCTTC	CASRPRTAYNYGYTF
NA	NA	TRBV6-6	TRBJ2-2	TGTGCCAGCTTTCTGGACAAGAACACCGGGGAGCTGTTTTTT	CASFLDKNTGELFF
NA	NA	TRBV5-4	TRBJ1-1	TGTGCCAGCAGTCCAGGGTCCGGCACTGAAGCTTTCTTT	CASSPGSGTEAFF
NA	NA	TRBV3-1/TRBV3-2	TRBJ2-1	TGTGCCAGCAGCCTATCTTTTTTCCCTGAGCAGTTCTTC	CASSLSFFPEQFF
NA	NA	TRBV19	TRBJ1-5	TGTGCCAGTAGTCCCTACACCGGGGGGAGGCAGCCCCAGCATTTT	CASSPYTGGRQPQHF
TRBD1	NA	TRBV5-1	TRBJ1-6	TGCGCCAGCAGCTTGGGGACAGGGGGTGAGGTCCTCCACTTT	CASSLGTGGEVLHF
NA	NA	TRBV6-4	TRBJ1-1	TGTGCCAGCAGTGAGAGGGGGTTTAGCACTGAAGCTTTCTTT	CASSERGFSTEAFF
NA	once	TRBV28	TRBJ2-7	TGTGCCAGCAGTTTCAGGGGATTGTTCGAGCAGTACTTC	CASSFRGLFEQYF
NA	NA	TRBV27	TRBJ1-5	TGTGCCGGCAGTTATGGAGGAAATCAGCCCCAGCATTTT	CAGSYGGNQPQHF
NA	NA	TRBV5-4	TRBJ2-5	TGTGCCAGCAGCTTGGGGCGGGATCAAGAGACCCAGTACTTC	CASSLGRDQETQYF
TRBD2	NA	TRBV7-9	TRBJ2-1	TGTGCCAGCAGCTTAGTGGTTTATACTAGCGGGAGGGGCAATGAGCAGTTCTTC	CASSLVVYTSGRGNEQFF
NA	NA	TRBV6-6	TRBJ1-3	TGTGCCAGCAGTCCTACTCTTGGAAACACCATATATTTT	CASSPTLGNTIYF
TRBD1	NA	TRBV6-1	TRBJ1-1	TGTGCCAGCAGTGAGAGGCAGGGGGCGAACACTGAAGCTTTCTTT	CASSERQGANTEAFF
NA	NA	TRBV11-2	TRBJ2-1	TGTGCCAGCAGCTCGGGTGCGGAGGCCCAATACAATGAGCAGTTCTTC	CASSSGAEAQYNEQFF
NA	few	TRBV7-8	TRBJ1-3	TGTGCCAGCAGCTTAGTGCCAGGGGGAAACACCATATATTTT	CASSLVPGGNTIYF
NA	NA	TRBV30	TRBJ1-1	TGTGCCTGGAGTGATCGGGTTGACACTGAAGCTTTCTTT	CAWSDRVDTEAFF
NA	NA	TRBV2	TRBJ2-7	TGTGCCAGCAGCTCGCGCGAGCAGTACTTC	CASSSREQYF
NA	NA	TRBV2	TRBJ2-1	TGTGCCAGCAGTGGGGGTAGGGGCGCGGTTTCCTACAATGAGCAGTTCTTC	CASSGGRGAVSYNEQFF
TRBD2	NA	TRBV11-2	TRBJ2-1	TGTGCCAGCAGCTTACGCGCGGGAGGGCCGGCGAATGAGCAGTTCTTC	CASSLRAGGPANEQFF
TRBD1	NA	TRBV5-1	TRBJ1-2	TGCGCCAGCAGCTTAATTTCTACCGGGACAGGGGTAGGCTACACCTTC	CASSLISTGTGVGYTF
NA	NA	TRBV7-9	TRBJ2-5	TGTGCCAGCAGCCAGGCGGGCAGGGGAATGGAGACCCAGTACTTC	CASSQAGRGMETQYF
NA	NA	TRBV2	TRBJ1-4	TGTGCCAGCAGTGAAGGGACTCTAGGTAATGAAAAACTGTTTTTT	CASSEGTLGNEKLFF
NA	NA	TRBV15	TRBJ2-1	TGTGCCACCAGCAGAGGGGGAGGGACAGGTACCTACAATGAGCAGTTCTTC	CATSRGGGTGTYNEQFF
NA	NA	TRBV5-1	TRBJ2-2	TGCGCCAGCAGCTTATACGACACGCCGAACACCGGGGAGCTGTTTTTT	CASSLYDTPNTGELFF
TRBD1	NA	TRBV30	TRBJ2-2	TGTGCCTGGAGCTGGAACAGGGGGGACACCGGGGAGCTGTTTTTT	CAWSWNRGDTGELFF
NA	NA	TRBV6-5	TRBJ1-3	TGTGCCAGCAGCTCCGACAGGAGCTCTGGAAACACCATATATTTT	CASSSDRSSGNTIYF
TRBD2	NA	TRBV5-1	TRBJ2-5	TGCGCCAGCAGCTTCCTAAGCGGGAGTACTGCAGGGGAGACCCAGTACTTC	CASSFLSGSTAGETQYF
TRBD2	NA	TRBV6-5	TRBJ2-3	TGTGCCAGCAGGGGGACTAGCGGGAGCCCAGATACGCAGTATTTT	CASRGTSGSPDTQYF
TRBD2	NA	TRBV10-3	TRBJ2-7	TGTGCCATCAGTGAGTCGATACCGGGTAGCGGGAGGCGGGAGCAGTACTTC	CAISESIPGSGRREQYF
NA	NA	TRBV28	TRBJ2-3	TGTGCCAGCAGTTTGCGGCAGCTTAGAGGTACGCAGTATTTT	CASSLRQLRGTQYF
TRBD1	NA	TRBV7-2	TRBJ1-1	TGTGCCAGCAGCCCGGACCGGGACAGGGTTCGGGAGGCTTTCTTT	CASSPDRDRVREAFF
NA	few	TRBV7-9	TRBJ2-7	TGTGCCAGCAGCTTAGTGTCAGGGCCGCACGAGCAGTACTTC	CASSLVSGPHEQYF
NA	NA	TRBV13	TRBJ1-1	TGTGCCAGCAGCCCGGGTACGAACACTGAAGCTTTCTTT	CASSPGTNTEAFF
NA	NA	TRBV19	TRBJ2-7	TGTGCCAGTAGTATCCCGGGCAGGGGCTACGAGCAGTACTTC	CASSIPGRGYEQYF
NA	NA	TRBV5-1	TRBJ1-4	TGCGCCAGCAGCTTGGACAGGGTACAGGAAAAACTGTTTTTT	CASSLDRVQEKLFF
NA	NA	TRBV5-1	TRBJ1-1	TGCGCCAGCAGCTTTGTCGGGGAGAACACTGAAGCTTTCTTT	CASSFVGENTEAFF
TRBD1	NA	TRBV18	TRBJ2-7	TGTGCCAGCTCACTGACACAGGGGGGCTCCTACGAGCAGTACTTC	CASSLTQGGSYEQYF
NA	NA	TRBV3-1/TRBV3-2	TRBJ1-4	TGTGCCAGCAGCCAAAAAATTAACAGCCCAACTAATGAAAAACTGTTTTTT	CASSQKINSPTNEKLFF
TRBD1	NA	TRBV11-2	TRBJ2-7	TGTGCCAGCAGCAGGGGGGACAGGGGCGAGCAGTACTTC	CASSRGDRGEQYF
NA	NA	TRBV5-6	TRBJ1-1	TGTGCCAGCAGCTTGGTTACGGGGGGAACGGGAGCTTTCTTT	CASSLVTGGTGAFF
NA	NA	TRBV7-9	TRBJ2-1	TGTGCCAGCAGCTTAGACGGGATCTTCTACAATGAGCAGTTCTTC	CASSLDGIFYNEQFF
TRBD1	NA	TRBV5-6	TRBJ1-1	TGTGCCAGCAGCGCCGCCGTGACAGGGTCTTTTGCTTTCTTT	CASSAAVTGSFAFF
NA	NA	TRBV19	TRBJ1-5	TGTGCCAGTAGTATCGGGATAGTAGGCAATCAGCCCCAGCATTTT	CASSIGIVGNQPQHF
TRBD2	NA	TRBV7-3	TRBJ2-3	TGTGCCGAGCGAAGGTTGTTGGGGACTAGCGGGTCGAGCACAGATACGCAGTATTTT	CAERRLLGTSGSSTDTQYF
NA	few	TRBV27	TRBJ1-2	TGTGCCAGCAGTTCTGAGAGAAGGGGAAGCTATGGCTACACCTTC	CASSSERRGSYGYTF